The 3 T cell receptor beta chains presented below share a single source sample, sequenced in a study of shared clonotypes between healthy human individuals. Sequencing was performed with immunoSEQ multiplex PCR; in TCRdb, only in-frame clones are kept and a portion is missing. The sample records roughly 2,500,000 clones, 80% to 95% being singletons. Sequenced: naive CD4+ T cells from PBMCs. As for subset: CD45RA+ positively selected. The receptors come from a man aged 18 to 29 in good health. Some clones in this sample may be carry-over from other donors' samples.

Of note for this clone: This same CDR3 is encoded by further DNA sequences in the sample. This rearrangement joins TRBV11-2 to TRBJ1-1; 9 bases are shared with TRBD1. V was clipped by 5 bases and J by 2 bases; unmatched bases: 3. The CDR3 sequence is 14 residues long. Germline CDR1 and CDR2: SGHAT and FQNNGV. CDR3 nucleotides: TGTGCCAGCAGCCCACAGGGGGCAAACACTGAAGCTTTCTTT. Its protein product is CASSPQGANTEAFF.

The chain uses TRBV5-1 and TRBJ1-2, with D hard to call. Trimming shortened V by 0 bases and J by 4 bases, and 10 bases separated the two germline ends. Germline CDR1 reads SGHRS; CDR2 reads YFSETQ. CDR3 length: 14 amino acids. CDR3 sequence (DNA): TGCGCCAGCAGCTTGGGGAGGGCAAGCTATGGCTACACCTTC. Amino acid sequence: CASSLGRASYGYTF.

This clone was counted once. The V gene is TRBV6-6, the J gene TRBJ2-5; a possible D gene is TRBD2 (5 bases). Germline V gives CDR1 MNHNY, CDR2 SVGAGI (reference sequence). The CDR3 spans 16 residues. With 7 bases removed from V and 3 bases from J, the gap between germline ends came to 21 bases. The CDR3 loop reads CASTRSAGSGKETQYF. Written as DNA, the CDR3 is TGTGCCAGCACGCGTAGCGCGGGTTCTGGAAAAGAGACCCAGTACTTC.